Shown below are 31 T cell receptor beta chains from a single sample sequenced in a study of T cells in Graves' hyperthyroidism and ophthalmopathy. Amplification yielded TCR beta CDR3 regions, with RNA transcripts as the source. Primed by the HTBI set, a first-round RT-PCR was run on the TCR CDR3. Via MiXCR, TCRdb re-called the multiplex PCR reads, giving one row per CDR3 protein. The data hold about half a million distinct CDR3 sequences, with around 15% observed a single time. The source material was blood. The receptors shown here come from a woman in her twenties or thirties with Graves' ophthalmopathy.

The chain employs TRBV29-1 and TRBJ1-1; D perhaps matches TRBD1 (6 bases). The V end was cut by 2 bases, the J end by 4 bases, with 17 bases between. Germline loops: CDR1 SQVTM, CDR2 ANQGSEA. CDR3 size: 15 residues. The CDR3 DNA follows: TGCAGCGTTGAATCCCGTGGAGGGGGTTTCACTGAAGCTTTCTTT. It codes for CSVESRGGGFTEAFF.

In its sample, this clonotype was seen many times. The V gene is TRBV6-1, the J gene TRBJ1-5, with 9 bases fitting TRBD1. The CDR3 loop spans 16 amino acids. V shed 5 bases, J shed 6 bases, and the junction held 11 bases outside the gene matches. Germline loops: CDR1 MNHNS, CDR2 SASEGT. DNA of the CDR3: TGTGCCAGCAGTCCAATGGGACAGGGCGTCGGTCAGCCCCAGCATTTT. Its protein is CASSPMGQGVGQPQHF.

This clonotype was found a few times. The chain links TRBV20-1 to TRBJ2-7, with D perhaps given as TRBD1 or TRBD2 (5 bases each). The V and J ends lost 5 bases and 0 bases respectively, with 11 bases between them. The CDR3 is made up of 13 amino acids. The V gene's germline CDR1 is DFQATT and CDR2 SNEGSKA (reference sequence). The CDR3 DNA reads TGCAGTGCTCCTAAGGGGAGCTCCTACGAGCAGTACTTC. It yields the protein CSAPKGSSYEQYF.

This clonotype has only a few counts. The V gene is TRBV25-1, the J gene TRBJ2-1; no reliable D call. The CDR3 spans 14 residues. CDR1 is MGHDK, CDR2 SYGVNS, per germline. The ends were cut back, 3 bases at V and 8 bases at J, with 14 bases in the middle. This CDR3 is CASSDVGLWDEQFF. CDR3 sequence (DNA): TGTGCCAGCAGTGATGTCGGGCTCTGGGATGAGCAGTTCTTC.

This clonotype was seen a handful of times. This chain connects TRBV6-1 to TRBJ2-1, with 7 positions matching TRBD2. Trimming removed 11 bases from V and 4 bases from J; junction bases left unmatched: 11. CDR3 length equals 14 residues. CDR1 MNHNS and CDR2 SASEGT come from the germline V gene. The CDR3 spells CAAERGVIYNEQFF. CDR3 in DNA: TGTGCCGCCGAACGGGGGGTGATATACAATGAGCAGTTCTTC.

This clonotype occurred a few times. As DNA, the CDR3 is TGTGCCACCCCCCACGGGACATTTGGCTACACCTTC. This codes for CATPHGTFGYTF. The V call is TRBV28, the J call TRBJ1-2; tentative D call: TRBD1 (6 bases). Germline CDR1 and CDR2: MDHEN and SYDVKM. The CDR3 is 12 amino acids. Deletions cut 10 bases from V and 7 bases from J, with 16 bases between.

The J gene is TRBJ2-5, the V gene TRBV9; D remains unclear. Trimming took off 4 bases at V and 5 bases at J, with 21 bases between the two ends. Germline V CDR1 and CDR2: SGDLS, YYNGEE. The CDR3 consists of 16 residues. The CDR3 region has the DNA TGTGCCAGCAGCCCGACTGGCGGAATCAGGTTCGAGACCCAGTACTTC. Translating it yields CASSPTGGIRFETQYF.

A word on this clonotype: This clone may be a read error of a much larger clone one base away. This sequence joins TRBV6-1 and TRBJ2-7, with TRBD2 matching 7 bases. Germline lookup yields CDR1 MNHNS and CDR2 SASEGT. The CDR3 runs to 16 residues. Here the CDR3 DNA reads TGTGCCACCAGTGTTGCCTTGGGGGGAGCGGGACGTGAGCAGTACTTC. It encodes CATSVALGGAGREQYF.

The chain is built from TRBV5-1 and TRBJ2-7; TRBD2 is a possible D gene (7 bases). In germline, CDR1 is SGHRS, CDR2 YFSETQ. The germline V and J ends were trimmed by 6 bases and 2 bases, with 18 bases remaining between them. This CDR3 contains 15 residues. Here the CDR3 reads CASKNLMGGPYEQYF. The DNA for the CDR3 is TGCGCCAGCAAGAACTTGATGGGGGGGCCCTACGAGCAGTACTTC.

This clonotype was picked up a small number of times. A single base separates this from a much larger clone, so it may be a read error. This chain connects TRBV11-2 to TRBJ2-3; possibly TRBD2 for D (5 bases). Germline-derived CDR1 and CDR2 are SGHAT and FQNNGV. Trimming took off 8 bases at V and 7 bases at J, with 10 bases between the two ends. The CDR3 sequence is 11 residues long. The CDR3 loop is CASAPDYTQYF. DNA for the CDR3: TGTGCCAGCGCCCCGGACTATACGCAGTATTTT. Drawing the rest from reference TRBV11-2 and TRBJ2-3, the complete variable domain is EAGVAQSPRYKIIEKRQSVAFWCNPISGHATLYWYQQILGQGPKLLIQFQNNGVVDDSQLPKDRFSAERLKGVDSTLKIQPAKLEDSAVYLCASAPDYTQYFGPGTRLTVL.

This clonotype was observed at least ten times. The V call is TRBV2, the J call TRBJ2-1; 12 bases are shared with TRBD2. CDR3 size: 16 residues. CDR1 is SNHLY, CDR2 FYNNEI, per germline. Trimming cost V 6 bases and J 7 bases; bases outside gene matches: 10. The DNA for the CDR3 is TGTGCCAGCAGCCGTCAGGAAACTAGCGGGGGGAATGAGCAGTTCTTC. It translates to CASSRQETSGGNEQFF.

In its sample, this clonotype was seen many times. The chain is built from TRBV2 and TRBJ1-1; weak D call: TRBD1 (6 bases). The germline CDR1 and CDR2 sequences are SNHLY and FYNNEI. V shed 6 bases and J shed 4 bases, with 18 bases lying between them. The CDR3 covers 15 residues. The CDR3 reads CASREKTGRGTEAFF. In nucleotides, the CDR3 is TGTGCCAGCAGGGAGAAAACAGGGAGAGGCACTGAAGCTTTCTTT.

The gene calls are TRBV20-1 and TRBJ2-4, with 9 bases matching TRBD1. This CDR3 is 15 amino acids long. CDR1 DFQATT and CDR2 SNEGSKA come from the germline V gene (reference sequence). The V and J ends lost 3 bases and 6 bases, in that order; junction bases with no gene match: 9. In DNA form, the CDR3 reads TGCAGTGCTAGGGAGGGACAGGGCCTGCTAAACATTCAGTACTTC. Its translation: CSAREGQGLLNIQYF.

This clonotype was counted ten times or more. The gene calls are TRBV30 and TRBJ2-1, with 12 bases that match TRBD2. J lost 4 bases, V lost 0 bases, and 10 bases had no gene match. CDR1 is GTSNPN, CDR2 SVGIG, per germline (reference sequence). The CDR3 extends over 18 amino acids. The CDR3 nucleotides are TGTGCCTGGAGTGTACCAATCCTAGCGGGAGGGTGGTACAATGAGCAGTTCTTC. It yields the protein CAWSVPILAGGWYNEQFF.

For this clonotype: This clone may be a read error of a much larger clone one base away. The chain joins TRBV29-1 to TRBJ2-1, with 14 bases fitting TRBD2. Germline V gene sequence: CDR1 SQVTM, CDR2 ANQGSEA. The ends lost 8 bases at V and 9 bases at J; junction bases unmatched: 9. This CDR3 is built from 14 residues. CDR3 protein: CSFRLAGGPGEQFF. CDR3 DNA: TGCAGCTTTCGACTAGCGGGAGGGCCTGGTGAGCAGTTCTTC.

There are many counts of this clonotype. The CDR3 region has the DNA TGCAGTGCTAGTAGCTCTGGGGCCAACGTCCTGACTTTC. Amino acids: CSASSSGANVLTF. The chain employs TRBV20-1 and TRBJ2-6; the D is unclear. The germline gives CDR1 DFQATT, CDR2 SNEGSKA (reference sequence). Trimming shortened V by 3 bases and J by 0 bases, and 3 bases separated the two germline ends. This CDR3 is 13 amino acids long.

Concerning this clonotype itself: A much larger clone differs by one base, so this may be a read error. CDR3 bases: TGCGCCAGCAGTCCTGCTGACATGCGATACGAGCAGTACTTC. Its protein product is CASSPADMRYEQYF. V and J are TRBV5-8 and TRBJ2-7; D ambiguous. The CDR3 length is 14 residues. Per the germline V gene, CDR1 is SGHTS and CDR2 is YDEGEE. The full variable domain, rest sourced from reference TRBV5-8 and TRBJ2-7, is EAGVTQSPTHLIKTRGQQATLRCSPISGHTSVYWYQQALGLGLQFLLWYDEGEERNRGNFPPRFSGRQFPNYSSELNVNALELEDSALYLCASSPADMRYEQYFGPGTRLTVT.

The CDR3 DNA sequence: TGTGCCAGCAGCAGGTGCACTAGCGGGAGCCAGGAGCAGTTCTTC. It specifies CASSRCTSGSQEQFF. The rearrangement links TRBV7-2 to TRBJ2-1; 11 nucleotides agree with TRBD2. Germline V CDR1 and CDR2: SGHTA, FQGNSA. Losses at the gene ends were 5 bases for V and 10 bases for J; bases not matched to a gene: 10. The CDR3 has 15 amino acids.

J is TRBJ2-2 and V is TRBV29-1; 13 nucleotides match TRBD2. The V gene end was trimmed by 2 bases and the J gene end by 7 bases; junction bases not matched to a gene: 4. CDR3 length: 15 residues. Looked up from germline, CDR1 is SQVTM and CDR2 is ANQGSEA. The CDR3 region is CSVELTSGRGGELFF. The CDR3 DNA is TGCAGCGTTGAACTAACTAGCGGGAGGGGCGGGGAGCTGTTTTTT.

The sample holds many counts of this clonotype. V and J are TRBV6-1 and TRBJ2-1; 9 bases line up with TRBD1. The CDR3 spans 15 residues. The germline CDR1 and CDR2 sequences are MNHNS and SASEGT. The junction had 3 bases not matched to a gene; V was cut back by 4 bases and J by 2 bases. The CDR3 DNA is TGTGCCAGCAGTGGAACAGGGGGCGCCTACAATGAGCAGTTCTTC. Translating gives CASSGTGGAYNEQFF.

This clonotype appeared many times. CDR3 region: CASSPPKGTEAFF. The CDR3 nucleotides read TGTGCCAGCTCACCCCCGAAAGGGACTGAAGCTTTCTTT. V gene TRBV18 combines with J gene TRBJ1-1, with no clear D. The V gene lost 3 bases and the J gene lost 5 bases, with 10 bases spanning the gap. Germline CDR1 reads KGHSH; CDR2 reads LQKENI. CDR3 length: 13 amino acids.

This clonotype was found many times. V and J are TRBV7-3 and TRBJ2-3; weak D call: TRBD2 (6 bases). CDR3 length: 13 amino acids. Germline-derived CDR1 and CDR2 are SGHTA and FQGTGA. With 4 bases removed from V and 3 bases from J, the gap between germline ends came to 8 bases. DNA for the CDR3: TGTGCCAGCAGCTCCGGGGGTACAGATACGCAGTATTTT. The encoded protein is CASSSGGTDTQYF.

This clonotype showed up just a few times. The gene calls are TRBV6-2 or TRBV6-3 and TRBJ2-1, with D tentatively TRBD2 (6 bases). Germline CDR1 reads MNHEY; CDR2 reads SVGEGT. The V end was cut by 2 bases, the J end by 4 bases, with 9 bases between. This CDR3 has 14 amino acids. For the CDR3, the DNA is TGTGCCAGCAGTTACGCGGGACCATACAATGAGCAGTTCTTC. It yields the protein CASSYAGPYNEQFF.

This clonotype was detected a few times. V gene TRBV7-2 combines with J gene TRBJ2-7, with 8 bases lining up with TRBD2. The CDR3 runs to 14 residues. Germline V gives CDR1 SGHTA, CDR2 FQGNSA. The trim removed 7 bases at V and 3 bases at J, leaving 8 bases unmatched. CDR3 sequence (DNA): TGTGCCAGCACGCGAGCGGGAGTTATCTACGAGCAGTACTTC. Protein sequence: CASTRAGVIYEQYF.

This clonotype was counted at least ten times. No DNA is shown, since the ends of the CDR3 on it are uncertain; the CDR3 is the one TCRdb lists. The chain uses TRBV5-6 and TRBJ2-5; the table assigns TRBD2, which was not confirmed against the DNA. Germline V lookup: CDR1 SGHDT, CDR2 YYEEEE. The CDR3 comprises 12 residues, both ends counted. The CDR3 spells CASSSSEGTQYF.

Many counts were recorded for this clonotype. CDR3 residues: CASSPGESPDTQYF. The CDR3 DNA is TGTGCCAGCTCTCCGGGAGAAAGCCCAGATACGCAGTATTTT. The chain uses TRBV28 and TRBJ2-3; D is perhaps TRBD2 (6 bases). CDR1 is MDHEN, CDR2 SYDVKM, per germline. This CDR3 spans 14 amino acids. V lost 8 bases, J lost 4 bases, and 16 bases lay in between.

In regard to this clonotype: A much more abundant neighbour one base away suggests this may be a read error. The V and J genes are TRBV6-5 and TRBJ2-2; no firm D call. The CDR3 is 13 residues long. The germline CDR1 and CDR2 sequences are MNHEY and SVGAGI. V gave up 0 bases and J gave up 7 bases, with 6 bases separating them. CDR3 residues: CASSYSMGGELFF. DNA of the CDR3: TGTGCCAGCAGTTACTCGATGGGCGGGGAGCTGTTTTTT.

In its sample, this clonotype was seen many times. CDR3 coding DNA: TGTGCCAGCAGTTCTCTCAACGGGCCGGGACAGGGTTTGAAGAATCAGCCCCAGCATTTT. Its protein product is CASSSLNGPGQGLKNQPQHF. The chain links TRBV6-1 to TRBJ1-5; TRBD1 agrees at 9 bases. The V gene's germline CDR1 is MNHNS and CDR2 SASEGT. V gave up 5 bases and J gave up 4 bases; unmatched junction bases: 21. This CDR3 region has 20 residues.

The chain is built from TRBV5-4 and TRBJ2-1; D gene uncertain. This CDR3 region has 14 residues. With 0 bases removed from V and 6 bases from J, the gap between germline ends came to 10 bases. Germline values: CDR1 SGHNT, CDR2 YYREEE (reference sequence). The CDR3 here is CASSLVMRPNEQFF. CDR3 DNA sequence: TGTGCCAGCAGCTTGGTTATGCGACCCAATGAGCAGTTCTTC.

This clonotype was observed at least ten times. The chain has TRBV11-2 and TRBJ2-1; possible D gene TRBD1, 5 bases. This CDR3 has 13 amino acids. Deletions cut 0 bases from V and 6 bases from J, with 6 bases between. Germline CDR1 SGHAT, CDR2 FQNNGV. The CDR3 loop is CASSLERGNEQFF. The CDR3 bases are TGTGCCAGCAGCTTAGAAAGGGGCAATGAGCAGTTCTTC.

This clonotype was seen a few times. The chain combines TRBV18 with TRBJ1-1, with 7 positions matching TRBD1. CDR1 is KGHSH and CDR2 is LQKENI in the germline V gene. The CDR3 runs to 19 residues. V shed 2 bases and J 0 bases; nucleotides not matched to a gene: 15. The CDR3 nucleotides are TGTGCCAGCTCACCATCCCTTTTCGGGACAGTGACTTTGAACACTGAAGCTTTCTTT. Translation gives CASSPSLFGTVTLNTEAFF. Based on the CDR3 plus reference TRBV18 and TRBJ1-1, the full variable domain is NAGVMQNPRHLVRRRGQEARLRCSPMKGHSHVYWYRQLPEEGLKFMVYLQKENIIDESGMPKERFSAEFPKEGPSILRIQQVVRGDSAAYFCASSPSLFGTVTLNTEAFFGQGTRLTVV.